What follows is one T cell receptor beta chain and its context. There is no known antigen for this receptor. No much larger clone is present one base from it, and per-base qualities are unavailable. CDR1 and CDR2 are read off the germline V gene as MNHEY and SVGAGI. From the cysteine through the phenylalanine, the CDR3 covers 16 amino acids. Only CDR3 DNA is held: 48 bases, read in frame from base 1. The cohort was made up of 666 healthy bone marrow donors. All cohort members were sampled while nominally healthy, although unrecorded immune exposures were likely present. The donor was CMV seropositive and was included in the group of some 290 seropositive cohort members. A peripheral blood sample was collected from each donor, and TCR beta sequencing was performed on peripheral blood mononuclear cells. Genomic DNA was extracted from the blood cell samples with the Qiagen DNeasy Blood Extraction Kit.

Receptor amplification or capture employed the immunoSEQ multiplex PCR assay. For the multiplex PCR, a mixture combining 60 forward primers for TCR Vbeta segments and 13 reverse primers for TCR Jbeta segments was used. The CDR3 region of rearranged TCR beta genes was amplified from genomic DNA by a multiplex PCR assay. The Illumina HiSeq System was used to sequence the amplified TCR beta libraries as 87-base-pair reads. In the original analysis: In a later analysis, some 80 million unique TCR beta chains were counted across the 500 to 850 repertoires, and around 10 million of these chains were shared by at least two donors. Raw reads were error-corrected and collapsed into unique sequences by a nearest-neighbor algorithm in which closely related sequences were merged to remove PCR and sequencing errors. V, D and J gene segments were assigned by aligning CDR3 sequences to IMGT reference sequences. For a sequence to be retained, a match of at least six nucleotides was required to both a V gene segment and a J gene segment. A rearrangement counted as productive if the CDR3 had no stop codons and remained in frame with V and J, and every other rearrangement counted as non-productive. CDR3 was defined according to IMGT convention as the region running from the second conserved V-encoded cysteine to the conserved J-encoded phenylalanine. Sequences without an unambiguous match to a single V gene segment were excluded from the earlier analysis of 450 to 650 of the donors. In an earlier analysis of approximately 590 of the donors, a V segment was called functional when productive rearrangements were above 56.7%, and segregating when the standard deviation between donors exceeded 5%. To diagnose cytomegalovirus status from the catalog of TCR beta chain sequences, a statistical classification framework was built. In a later analysis, TCR nucleotide sequences were compared against IMGT/GENE-DB human TR gene sequences so that V and J genes could be assigned. A later analysis assigned CDR3 sequences and most-parsimonious VDJ recombination scenarios with the TCRdist pipeline. In a later analysis, each TCR beta chain was defined by its CDR3 amino acid sequence together with its V-gene family, and reads without a unique V-gene family were excluded. To address suspected cross-contamination and a sequencing artifact, a later analysis removed under 600 highly shared, low-generation-probability nucleotide sequences. In a later analysis, a clonal expansion index was calculated for each public chain from normalized within-repertoire ranks of inferred template counts. In a later analysis, generation probabilities were computed using a VDJ recombination model fitted to out-of-frame rearrangements, and the results were checked against IGoR. A later analysis scored TCR-TCR, TCR-HLA and TCR-CMV co-occurrence with hypergeometric tests, applying a repertoire-size bias correction to TCR pairs. To estimate false discovery rates, a later analysis permuted the HLA or CMV assignments 20 times. In a later analysis, co-occurring TCRs were grouped using DBSCAN, and TCRdist sequence similarity was added for clustering within HLA-allele-positive subsets. Repertoires with fewer than 30,000 or more than 120,000 public chains, plus five repertoires with anomalous nucleotide sharing, were excluded from co-occurrence clustering. Not all clones reach the TCRdb copy of this immuneACCESS table, which keeps in-frame sequences only. Checked studies attribute under half of the gap to unresolved V genes and leave the rest unexplained. V, J and clone size are taken as reported in that table, and D and trimming were inferred from the DNA itself. Counted in this sample were about 150,000 clones; about 74% of them appeared once. The ten top clones hold about an eighth of the sample.

These data originate in a study of cytomegalovirus exposure and HLA in healthy donors (dated by TCRdb to 2016 to 2017). With regard to the full study: According to an earlier analysis of 587 of the donors, roughly 180 million T cells yielded 90 million to 140 million unique TCR beta sequences and approximately 300 Gb of sequence data. The study aimed to test whether cataloging public T cell receptors could reveal signatures of past pathogen exposure. Every repertoire in the discovery cohort had been generated on one and the same sequencing platform. A separate validation cohort of about 110 different subjects was used in addition to the roughly 670-subject first cohort. An earlier analysis of 587 of the donors used high-throughput TCR beta sequencing to judge whether each TCR beta V gene segment behaved as functional or pseudogenic. A later genetic analysis used genome-wide SNP genotypes for about three fifths of the 666 donors, treating that subset as a discovery cohort. The later analysis used no new phenotypic data to find candidate immune exposures, relying instead on TCR beta sequences and their occurrence across donors. Because of strong linkage in the cohort, five DR-DQ haplotypes were treated as single units for association and clustering. A later analysis re-examined previously published TCR beta repertoires from just over 650 donors and added high-resolution HLA genotyping to investigate patterns of TCR occurrence. Among under 450 genotyped donors of the cohort, an average of about 240,000 unique TCR beta nucleotide sequences were sequenced per donor, roughly 20% of them non-productive. High-throughput TCR immunosequencing, statistical association of individual TCRs with disease status, and machine learning were combined to predict cytomegalovirus infection status. Among the roughly 380 genotyped donors, around 79% belonged to the genetic ancestry cluster associated with self-reported Caucasian donors. Both class I and class II loci were covered by HLA typing, at four-digit resolution. Donor age, sex, ethnicity and CMV serostatus were compiled alongside the repertoire data. The study used immunosequencing to profile the T cell repertoires of approximately 690 subjects and linked those repertoires to cytomegalovirus serostatus. Typing coverage varied by locus: 629-630 donors for A, B, C, DRB1 and DQB1; more than 500 for DQA1; nearly 610 for DPA1; roughly 450 for DPB1. Roughly 300 gigabases of sequencing data and around 80 million unique TCR sequences made up an early release that covered several hundred HLA-typed donors.

Study-level results and caveats: Correlated functional status among segregating V segments might be attributable to linkage disequilibrium, but an unknown experimental factor could not be ruled out. The authors suggested that the approach could potentially be extended to other disease states and immunological phenotypes. Most CMV-associated TCR beta chains appeared to be HLA-restricted in a later analysis, and the HLA associations seemed to be driven largely by CMV exposure. The only immune exposure information available for the cohort was CMV serostatus. According to a later analysis, TCR association rates differed among HLA loci, with DRB1 alleles showing the most associated TCRs and HLA-C alleles showing the fewest. Sequencing depth was assumed to be roughly uniform across donors in the presence/absence analyses, though that assumption may not hold. A later analysis associated 16,951 TCR beta sequences with specific HLA alleles at a false discovery rate of 0.05. In vitro tests confirmed that a few of the cytomegalovirus-associated TCR beta chains recognize cytomegalovirus antigens. Because counts were too low, 15 to 20 rarely observed V segments, including chromosome 9 orphons, were left out of the earlier analysis of about 620 of the donors. The sequencing pipeline was judged likely to have produced a cluster of highly shared sequence variants as a technical artifact. Compared with the 666-donor mean, donors in an Asian-associated ancestry cluster had fewer N-insertions in productive TCRs, according to a later genetic analysis. Several of the top co-occurrence clusters appeared to be linked to parvovirus B19, influenza, CMV and Epstein-Barr virus, according to a later analysis. Broadly in line with IMGT annotations, most TCR beta V segments showed up in productive rearrangements about 87% or about 30% of the time in an earlier analysis of around 550 of the donors. A total of some 180 TCR beta chains were listed by the study as associated with cytomegalovirus. Because HLA typing was unavailable for some donors at each locus, only the typed subset was used in association tests. A further reported finding was that TCR beta sequences accurately predicted the HLA-A and HLA-B alleles for most subjects in the first cohort. In a later analysis, HLA-associated TCR beta chains showed more clonal expansion and lower generation probabilities than non-associated chains that were equally common. In both the original and validation cohorts, the classifier was reported to diagnose cytomegalovirus status with high specificity and sensitivity. Strong co-occurrence of HLA alleles, especially DR and DQ, made assigning TCR associations to individual alleles difficult. Because the 87-base-pair reads could not distinguish some IMGT-functional V segments, including TRBV6-2 and TRBV6-3, those segments were excluded. The cohort was sequenced for TCR beta chains only, and without alpha or paired-chain data the features that could be detected were limited. Across donors, most TCR sequences were observed very rarely, whereas some public TCRs were present in many individuals. An association between a missense DCLRE1C variant and V-gene and J-gene trimming of TCR beta chains was found in a later genetic analysis and replicated in an independent cohort.

This sequence was found in a man in his forties in good health and CMV-seropositive. The rearranged segments are TRBV6-5 and TRBJ2-5; 6 matching bases give a weak D call of TRBD2. The DNA end lines up better with TRBJ2-7; the J call may be wrong. The sequencing input was PBMCs. The DNA is as follows: TGTGCCAGCAGTTACCCAGACTCTAGCGCGAACTACGAGCAGTACTTC. This translates into CASSYPDSSANYEQYF.